The clone carrying this TCR beta chain was recorded at least ten times. This record comes from a study of spatial heterogeneity in lung cancer. This CDR3 region has 14 residues. The V gene's germline CDR1 is SGDLS and CDR2 YYNGEE. V lost 1 base and J lost 7, with 12 bases in between. Regarding time point: blood at routine non-recurrence follow-up after resection. Via MiXCR, TCRdb re-called the 5' RACE reads, giving one row per CDR3 protein. The sample includes roughly 71,000 distinct CDR3 sequences, over 7% of them seen just once. The input for sequencing was PBMCs, taken at follow-up. The J gene is TRBJ2-1, the V gene TRBV9; no clear D. The origin of this receptor is a female donor with early-stage non-small cell lung cancer. For the CDR3, the DNA is TGTGCCAGCAGCGTACGGTTGGCGAATAATGAGCAGTTCTTC. Translation gives CASSVRLANNEQFF.